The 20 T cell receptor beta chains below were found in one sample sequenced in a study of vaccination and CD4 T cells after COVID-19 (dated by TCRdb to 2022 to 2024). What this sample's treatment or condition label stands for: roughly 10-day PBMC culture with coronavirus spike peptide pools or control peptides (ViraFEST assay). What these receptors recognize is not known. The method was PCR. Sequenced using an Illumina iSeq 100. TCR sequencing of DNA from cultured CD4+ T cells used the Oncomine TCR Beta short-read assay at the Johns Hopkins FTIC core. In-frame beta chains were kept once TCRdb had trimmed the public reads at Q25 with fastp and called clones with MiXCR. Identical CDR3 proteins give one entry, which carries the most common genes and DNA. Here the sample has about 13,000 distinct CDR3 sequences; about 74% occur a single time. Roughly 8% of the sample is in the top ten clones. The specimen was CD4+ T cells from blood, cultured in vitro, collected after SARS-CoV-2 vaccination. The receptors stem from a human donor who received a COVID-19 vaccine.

CDR3 protein: CASSLGPSGANVLTF. For the CDR3, the DNA is TGTGCCAGCAGCTTAGGGCCCTCTGGGGCCAACGTCCTGACTTTC. The gene calls are TRBV7-8 and TRBJ2-6; D not resolved. The ends were cut back, 1 base at V and 0 bases at J, with 4 bases in the middle. This CDR3 spans 15 amino acids. Germline CDR1 SGHVS, CDR2 FQNEAQ.

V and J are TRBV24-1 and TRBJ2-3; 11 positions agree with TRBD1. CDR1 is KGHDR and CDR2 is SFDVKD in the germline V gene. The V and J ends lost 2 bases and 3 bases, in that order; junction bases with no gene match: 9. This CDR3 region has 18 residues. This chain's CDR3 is CATSDSGTGGRRTDTQYF. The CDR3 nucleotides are TGTGCCACCAGTGATTCGGGGACAGGGGGTCGACGAACAGATACGCAGTATTTT.

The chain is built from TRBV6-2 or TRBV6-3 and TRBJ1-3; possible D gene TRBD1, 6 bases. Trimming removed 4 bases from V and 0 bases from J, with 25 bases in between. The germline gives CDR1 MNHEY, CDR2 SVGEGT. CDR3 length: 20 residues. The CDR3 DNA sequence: TGTGCCAGCAGTTCCAGCGGCCACAGGGCCTTTTCGAGCTCTGGAAACACCATATATTTT. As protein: CASSSSGHRAFSSSGNTIYF.

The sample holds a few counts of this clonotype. The CDR3 sequence is CASSSQGVETQYF. In nucleotides, the CDR3 is TGTGCCAGCAGTTCACAGGGGGTCGAGACCCAGTACTTC. This chain uses TRBV2 with TRBJ2-5; 8 nucleotides match TRBD1. This CDR3 comprises 13 residues. The germline CDR1 and CDR2 sequences are SNHLY and FYNNEI. With 5 bases clipped from V and 5 bases from J, the junction kept 4 bases outside the gene matches.

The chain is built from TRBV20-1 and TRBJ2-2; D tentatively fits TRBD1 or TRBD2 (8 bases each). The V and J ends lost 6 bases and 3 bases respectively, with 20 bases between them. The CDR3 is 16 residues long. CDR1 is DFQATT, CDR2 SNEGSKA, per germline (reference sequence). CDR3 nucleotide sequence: TGCAGTGCCCCGGGAGGGGACAGGCTTTACACCGGGGAGCTGTTTTTT. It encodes CSAPGGDRLYTGELFF.

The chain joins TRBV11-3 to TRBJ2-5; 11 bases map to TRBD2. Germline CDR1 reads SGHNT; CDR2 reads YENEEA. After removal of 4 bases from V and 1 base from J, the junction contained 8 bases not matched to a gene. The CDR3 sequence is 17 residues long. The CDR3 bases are TGTGCCAGCAGCTCTAGCGGGGGGACCTTAAGCCAAGAGACCCAGTACTTC. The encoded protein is CASSSSGGTLSQETQYF.

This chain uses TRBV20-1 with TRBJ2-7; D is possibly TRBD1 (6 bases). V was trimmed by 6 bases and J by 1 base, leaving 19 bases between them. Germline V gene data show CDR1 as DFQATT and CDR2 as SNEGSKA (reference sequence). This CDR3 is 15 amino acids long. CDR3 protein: CSARGGRIRSYEQYF. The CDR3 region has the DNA TGCAGTGCCCGAGGGGGTCGCATTAGGTCCTACGAGCAGTACTTC.

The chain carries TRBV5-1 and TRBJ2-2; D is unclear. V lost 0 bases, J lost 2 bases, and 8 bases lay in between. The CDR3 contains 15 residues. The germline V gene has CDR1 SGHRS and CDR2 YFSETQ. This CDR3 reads CASSLGTPNTGELFF. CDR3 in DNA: TGCGCCAGCAGCTTGGGAACACCCAACACCGGGGAGCTGTTTTTT.

Here the CDR3 DNA reads TGTGCCAGCAGTTCAGAGGAGGAAAAACTGTTTTTT. It is translated as CASSSEEEKLFF. V is TRBV2 and J is TRBJ1-4; unclear D gene. Germline V gives CDR1 SNHLY, CDR2 FYNNEI. V shed 5 bases and J shed 8 bases, with 9 bases lying between them. The CDR3 is 12 amino acids.

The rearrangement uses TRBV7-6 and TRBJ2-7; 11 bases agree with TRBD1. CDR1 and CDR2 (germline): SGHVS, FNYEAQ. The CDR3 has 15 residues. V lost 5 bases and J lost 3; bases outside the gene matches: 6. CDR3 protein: CASSPRTGGYYEQYF. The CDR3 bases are TGTGCCAGCAGCCCAAGGACAGGGGGCTACTACGAGCAGTACTTC. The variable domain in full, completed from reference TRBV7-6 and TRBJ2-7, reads GAGVSQSPRYKVTKRGQDVALRCDPISGHVSLYWYRQALGQGPEFLTYFNYEAQQDKSGLPNDRFSAERPEGSISTLTIQRTEQRDSAMYRCASSPRTGGYYEQYFGPGTRLTVT.

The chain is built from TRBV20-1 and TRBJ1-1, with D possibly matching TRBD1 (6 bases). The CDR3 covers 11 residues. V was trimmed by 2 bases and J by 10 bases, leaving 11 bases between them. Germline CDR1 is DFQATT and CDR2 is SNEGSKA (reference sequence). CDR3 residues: CSARSIRGAFF. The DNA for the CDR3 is TGCAGTGCTAGATCTATCAGGGGAGCTTTCTTT.

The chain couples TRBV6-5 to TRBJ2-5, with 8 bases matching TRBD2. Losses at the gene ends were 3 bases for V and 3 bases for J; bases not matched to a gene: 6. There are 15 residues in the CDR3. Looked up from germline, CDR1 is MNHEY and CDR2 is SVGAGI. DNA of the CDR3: TGTGCCAGCAGTTATAACGGGGGGGGCAAAGAGACCCAGTACTTC. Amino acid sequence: CASSYNGGGKETQYF.

Here the CDR3 DNA reads TGTGCCATCAGTGAGGGGACAGGGTATCAAGAGACCCAGTACTTC. Translated, it gives CAISEGTGYQETQYF. The chain couples TRBV10-3 to TRBJ2-5, with 9 nucleotides matching TRBD1. J was trimmed by 2 bases and V by 2 bases; bases with no gene match: 3. This CDR3 is 15 amino acids long. Germline assignment: CDR1 ENHRY and CDR2 SYGVKD.

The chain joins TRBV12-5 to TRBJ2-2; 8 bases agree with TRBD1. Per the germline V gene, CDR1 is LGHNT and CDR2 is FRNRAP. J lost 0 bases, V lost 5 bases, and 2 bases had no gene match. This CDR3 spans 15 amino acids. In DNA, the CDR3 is TGTGCTAGTGGTGAGGACAGGGCGAACACCGGGGAGCTGTTTTTT. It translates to CASGEDRANTGELFF.

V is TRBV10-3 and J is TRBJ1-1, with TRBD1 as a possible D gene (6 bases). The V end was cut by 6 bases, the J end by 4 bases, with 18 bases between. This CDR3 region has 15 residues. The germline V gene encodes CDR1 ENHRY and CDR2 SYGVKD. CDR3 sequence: CAIRNFQQGSTEAFF. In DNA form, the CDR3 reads TGTGCCATCAGAAATTTTCAACAGGGAAGCACTGAAGCTTTCTTT.

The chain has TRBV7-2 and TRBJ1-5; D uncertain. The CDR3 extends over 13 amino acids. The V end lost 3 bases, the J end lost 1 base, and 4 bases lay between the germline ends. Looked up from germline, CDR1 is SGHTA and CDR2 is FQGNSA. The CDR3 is CASSFYSNQPQHF. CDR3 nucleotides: TGTGCCAGCAGCTTCTACAGCAATCAGCCCCAGCATTTT. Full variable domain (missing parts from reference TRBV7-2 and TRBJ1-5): GAGVSQSPSNKVTEKGKDVELRCDPISGHTALYWYRQSLGQGLEFLIYFQGNSAPDKSGLPSDRFSAERTGGSVSTLTIQRTQQEDSAVYLCASSFYSNQPQHFGDGTRLSIL.

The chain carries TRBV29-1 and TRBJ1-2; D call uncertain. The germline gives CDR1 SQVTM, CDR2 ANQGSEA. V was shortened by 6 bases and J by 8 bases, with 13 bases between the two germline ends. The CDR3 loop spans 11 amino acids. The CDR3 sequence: CSVVKGYGYTF. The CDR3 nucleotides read TGCAGCGTCGTTAAAGGGTACGGCTACACCTTC.

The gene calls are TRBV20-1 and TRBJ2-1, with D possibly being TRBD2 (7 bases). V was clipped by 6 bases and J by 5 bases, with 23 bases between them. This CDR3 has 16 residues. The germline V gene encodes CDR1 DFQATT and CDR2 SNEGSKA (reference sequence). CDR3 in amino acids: CSAPRGGGAWDNEQFF. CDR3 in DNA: TGCAGTGCCCCGAGAGGGGGGGGGGCTTGGGACAATGAGCAGTTCTTC.

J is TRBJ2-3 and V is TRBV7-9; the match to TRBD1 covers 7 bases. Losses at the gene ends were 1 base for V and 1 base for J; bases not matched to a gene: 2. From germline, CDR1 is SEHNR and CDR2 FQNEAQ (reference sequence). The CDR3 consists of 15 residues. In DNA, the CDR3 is TGTGCCAGCAGCTTAGTTCAGGGGGGCACAGATACGCAGTATTTT. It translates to CASSLVQGGTDTQYF.

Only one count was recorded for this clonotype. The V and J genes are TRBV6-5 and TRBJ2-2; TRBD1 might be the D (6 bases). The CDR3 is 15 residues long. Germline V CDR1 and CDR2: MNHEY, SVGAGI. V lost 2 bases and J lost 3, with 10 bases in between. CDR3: CASSYGRGYTGELFF. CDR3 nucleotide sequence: TGTGCCAGCAGTTACGGCAGGGGCTACACCGGGGAGCTGTTTTTT.